The text below deals with one TCR beta chain. Its antigen is unidentified. Sequencing was performed with immunoSEQ multiplex PCR; in TCRdb, only in-frame clones are kept and a portion is missing. The table has roughly 80,000 clones, less than 95% seen once; the top ten hold around 2%. The entry originates in a study of OX40 agonist ivuxolimab in advanced cancers. The overall study: Of the patients, three showed partial responses, one with hepatocellular carcinoma and two with cutaneous melanoma.

The CDR3 runs 16 residues. Deletions cut 5 bases from V and 0 bases from J, with 14 bases between. CDR1 and CDR2 from the germline V gene are SNHLY and FYNNEI. The study's findings and limits: Low normalized T-cell clonal expansion was additionally recorded for some nonresponders. Expanded clones tended on average to be more numerous among CD8+ T cells than CD4+.

This chain uses TRBV2 with TRBJ1-5; D is ambiguous. Sample: CD4+ or CD8+ T cells sorted from blood, taken in a trial of the OX40 agonist ivuxolimab. The TCR originated in an adult with an advanced solid tumor such as melanoma, head and neck, liver or kidney cancer. CDR3 bases: TGTGCCAGCAGTAAAGAGACACCTTATAGCAATCAGCCCCAGCATTTT. It is translated as CASSKETPYSNQPQHF.